The 19 T cell receptor beta chains below were found in one sample sequenced in a study of early stage breast cancer tumors. Profiled with immunoSEQ multiplex PCR; TCRdb holds only in-frame clones, not every one. The data hold roughly 48,000 clones, with around 83% observed a single time. The sample taken for sequencing was blood. Receptors originate from a person aged 45-65 years with breast cancer.

Regarding this clone: At one of its ends the junction is not consistent with the germline gene, which may arise from a read error. The chain combines TRBV5-1 with TRBJ2-6; D remains unclear. CDR3 length equals 16 residues. The germline gives CDR1 SGHRS, CDR2 YFSETQ. CDR3 protein: CASRLDGSSGANVLTF. Here the CDR3 DNA reads TGCGCCAGCAGATTGGACGGTAGCTCTGGGGCCAACGTCCTGACTTTC.

The chain is built from TRBV9 and TRBJ1-2; D ambiguous. Per the germline V gene, CDR1 is SGDLS and CDR2 is YYNGEE. Between the trimmed V and J ends, which lost 0 bases and 6 bases, there was a span of 9 bases. The CDR3 runs 13 residues. CDR3 in DNA: TGTGCCAGCAGCGTAGATACGGGCCATGGCTACACCTTC. Its translation is CASSVDTGHGYTF.

The chain combines TRBV5-5 with TRBJ2-2; D remains unclear. This CDR3 has 15 amino acids. The V gene's germline CDR1 is SGHKS and CDR2 YYEKEE (reference sequence). V was cut by 2 bases and J by 2 bases, with 10 bases left in between. The CDR3 sequence is CASSFPGSNTGELFF. In DNA form, the CDR3 reads TGTGCCAGCAGCTTTCCCGGAAGCAACACCGGGGAGCTGTTTTTT.

The chain joins TRBV6-6 to TRBJ1-2; D uncertain. V was trimmed by 11 bases and J by 7 bases, leaving 17 bases between them. Germline CDR1 reads MNHNY; CDR2 reads SVGAGI (reference sequence). CDR3 size: 12 residues. As DNA, the CDR3 is TGTGCCGCGCGCGGGTGGGATCGTGGCTACACCTTC. It yields the protein CAARGWDRGYTF.

V gene TRBV5-1 combines with J gene TRBJ2-5, with TRBD1 as a possible D gene (5 bases). From germline, CDR1 is SGHRS and CDR2 YFSETQ. Trimming removed 3 bases at V and 1 base at J, with 10 bases between. The CDR3 totals 14 residues. The CDR3 coding sequence is TGCGCCAGCAGCTACGACAGCTCCCAAGAGACCCAGTACTTC. Protein product: CASSYDSSQETQYF.

This clone has only a few counts. The chain joins TRBV10-1 to TRBJ2-1; D is unresolved. Looked up from germline, CDR1 is WNHNN and CDR2 is SYGVQD (reference sequence). The V end lost 5 bases, the J end lost 6 bases, and 11 bases lay between the germline ends. The CDR3 spans 13 residues. This CDR3 is CASSPSVGNEQFF. The CDR3 bases are TGCGCCAGCAGTCCCTCAGTGGGCAATGAGCAGTTCTTC.

The V gene is TRBV28, the J gene TRBJ2-1, with TRBD2 identical over 8 bases. The V gene's germline CDR1 is MDHEN and CDR2 SYDVKM. V shed 6 bases and J 4 bases; nucleotides not matched to a gene: 2. The CDR3 is 13 amino acids. The CDR3 DNA reads as TGTGCCAGCAGGGGGACTAGTTACAATGAGCAGTTCTTC. It translates to CASRGTSYNEQFF.

This clone was recorded a few times. The CDR3 region has the DNA TGTGCCAGCAGTTTTTCGGCAGCGCCCTCCTACGAGCAGTACTTC. The encoded protein is CASSFSAAPSYEQYF. This chain uses TRBV28 with TRBJ2-7; D remains ambiguous. Germline V CDR1 and CDR2: MDHEN, SYDVKM. V gave up 3 bases and J gave up 0 bases, with 12 bases separating them. The CDR3 is made up of 15 amino acids.

The chain carries TRBV2 and TRBJ2-7; possibly TRBD1 for D (5 bases). V was pared by 3 bases and J by 2 bases, with 11 bases between. Germline CDR1 SNHLY, CDR2 FYNNEI. This CDR3 spans 14 amino acids. The CDR3 sequence is CASSDGTGTYEQYF. CDR3 in DNA: TGTGCCAGCAGTGATGGAACAGGAACCTACGAGCAGTACTTC.

Concerning this clone: A junction end diverges from the germline sequence, so it may reflect a read error. The CDR3 here is CASSRDVGLNVVF. CDR3 in DNA: TGTGCCAGCTCACGGGACGTAGGCTTAAATGTTGTTTTT. The chain couples TRBV25-1 to TRBJ1-4; TRBD1 is a possible D gene (5 bases). The CDR3 sequence is 13 residues long. Germline values: CDR1 MGHDK, CDR2 SYGVNS.

The chain employs TRBV7-9 and TRBJ2-7, with D unresolved. The V gene's germline CDR1 is SEHNR and CDR2 FQNEAQ (reference sequence). V lost 0 bases, J lost 1 base, and 4 bases lay in between. This CDR3 contains 13 residues. The CDR3 DNA follows: TGTGCCAGCAGCTTAGCGCAGTCCTACGAGCAGTACTTC. Translated: CASSLAQSYEQYF.

This clone was recorded a few times. This sequence joins TRBV13 and TRBJ1-2; TRBD1 aligns across 8 bases. Germline loops: CDR1 PRHDT, CDR2 FYEKMQ (reference sequence). The CDR3 extends over 15 amino acids. The V segment lost 2 bases and the J segment 6 bases; nucleotides outside the gene matches: 8. The CDR3 DNA follows: TGTGCCAGCAGCTTACGCCAGACAGGGGAGGATGGCTACACCTTC. It is translated as CASSLRQTGEDGYTF.

The J gene is TRBJ2-1, the V gene TRBV2, with unresolved D. In germline, CDR1 is SNHLY, CDR2 FYNNEI. The CDR3 totals 10 residues. V lost 6 bases and J 10 bases, leaving 7 bases between the germline ends. The CDR3 nucleotides read TGTGCCAGCAGGGCTCAGGAGCAGTTCTTC. Translation gives CASRAQEQFF.

The chain uses TRBV7-6 and TRBJ2-3, with D tentatively TRBD2 (5 bases). The V gene lost 5 bases and the J gene lost 6 bases, with 18 bases spanning the gap. This CDR3 has 15 amino acids. Germline lookup yields CDR1 SGHVS and CDR2 FNYEAQ. The chain's CDR3 is CASSPEGGHSDTQYF. The CDR3 region has the DNA TGTGCCAGCAGCCCAGAGGGCGGGCATTCGGATACGCAGTATTTT.

The CDR3 DNA is TGTGCCATCAGTACAACGACAGGGCTCACCTACGAGCAGTACTTC. Amino acid sequence: CAISTTTGLTYEQYF. J is TRBJ2-7 and V is TRBV10-3, with 7 bases identical to TRBD1. This CDR3 region has 15 residues. Per the germline V gene, CDR1 is ENHRY and CDR2 is SYGVKD. After removal of 5 bases from V and 2 bases from J, the junction contained 9 bases not matched to a gene.

The count of this clone is one. J is TRBJ2-1 and V is TRBV4-3; 9 bases fit TRBD2. This CDR3 comprises 15 residues. Germline CDR1 is LGHNA and CDR2 is YSLEER. V was pared by 4 bases and J by 10 bases, with 11 bases of the junction left unmatched. The CDR3 spells CASSPRLAEGAEQFF. The DNA of the CDR3 is TGCGCCAGCAGCCCGAGACTAGCGGAGGGGGCGGAGCAGTTCTTC.

The chain couples TRBV5-4 to TRBJ2-1, with D perhaps matching TRBD2 (5 bases). Trimming removed 4 bases from V and 7 bases from J, with 15 bases in between. The germline CDR1 and CDR2 sequences are SGHNT and YYREEE (reference sequence). The CDR3 is 14 residues long. The CDR3 protein is CASSPALPGNEQFF. CDR3 sequence (DNA): TGTGCCAGCAGCCCGGCCCTACCGGGGAATGAGCAGTTCTTC.

The J gene is TRBJ2-5, the V gene TRBV11-2, with D maybe TRBD2 (6 bases). Per germline, CDR1 SGHAT and CDR2 FQNNGV. This CDR3 is built from 15 residues. V shed 8 bases and J shed 4 bases, with 20 bases lying between them. This chain's CDR3 is CASGPSAPWGETQYF. The CDR3 DNA follows: TGTGCCAGCGGACCTAGCGCACCCTGGGGAGAGACCCAGTACTTC. Full variable domain (remainder filled in from reference TRBV11-2 and TRBJ2-5): EAGVAQSPRYKIIEKRQSVAFWCNPISGHATLYWYQQILGQGPKLLIQFQNNGVVDDSQLPKDRFSAERLKGVDSTLKIQPAKLEDSAVYLCASGPSAPWGETQYFGPGTRLLVL.

The chain recombines TRBV18 with TRBJ2-3, with no clear D. There are 16 residues in the CDR3. CDR1 and CDR2 (germline): KGHSH, LQKENI. Trimming removed 3 bases at V and 3 bases at J, with 16 bases between. The CDR3 spells CASSPPLAPGTDTQYF. CDR3 DNA sequence: TGTGCCAGCTCACCTCCCCTGGCCCCTGGTACAGATACGCAGTATTTT.